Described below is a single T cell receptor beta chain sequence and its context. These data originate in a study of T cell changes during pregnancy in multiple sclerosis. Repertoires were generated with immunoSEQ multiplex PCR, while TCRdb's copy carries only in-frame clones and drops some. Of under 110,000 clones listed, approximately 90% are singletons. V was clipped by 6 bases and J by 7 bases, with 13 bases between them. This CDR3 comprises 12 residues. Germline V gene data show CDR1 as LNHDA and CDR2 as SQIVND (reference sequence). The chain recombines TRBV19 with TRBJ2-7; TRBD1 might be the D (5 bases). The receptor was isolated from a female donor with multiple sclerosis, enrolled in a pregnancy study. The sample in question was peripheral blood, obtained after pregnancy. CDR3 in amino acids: CASSPGAGEQYF. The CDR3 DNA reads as TGTGCCAGTAGCCCTGGGGCCGGGGAGCAGTACTTC.